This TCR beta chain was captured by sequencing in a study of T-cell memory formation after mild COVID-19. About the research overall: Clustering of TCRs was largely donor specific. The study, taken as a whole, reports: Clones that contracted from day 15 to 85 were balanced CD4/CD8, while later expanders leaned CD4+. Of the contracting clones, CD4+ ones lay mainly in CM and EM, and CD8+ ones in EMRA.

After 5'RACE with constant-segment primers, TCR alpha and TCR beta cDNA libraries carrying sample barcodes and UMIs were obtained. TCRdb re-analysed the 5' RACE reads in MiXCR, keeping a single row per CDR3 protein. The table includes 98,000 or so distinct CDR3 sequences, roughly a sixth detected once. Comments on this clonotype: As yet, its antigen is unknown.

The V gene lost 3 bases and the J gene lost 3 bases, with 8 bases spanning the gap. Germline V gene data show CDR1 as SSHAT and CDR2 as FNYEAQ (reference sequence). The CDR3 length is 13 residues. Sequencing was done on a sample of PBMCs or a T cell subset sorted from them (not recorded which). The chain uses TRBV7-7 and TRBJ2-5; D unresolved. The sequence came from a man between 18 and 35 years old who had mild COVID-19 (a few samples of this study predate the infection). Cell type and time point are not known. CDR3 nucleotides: TGTGCCAGCAGCTTGGGGTCGAAAGAGACCCAGTACTTC. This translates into CASSLGSKETQYF.